The subject of this entry is one T cell receptor beta chain. What it binds is unknown. Assay: immunoSEQ multiplex PCR; the TCRdb copy retains only in-frame clones and omits some. Of tens of thousands of clones in the sample, about 75% were seen once. The CDR3 totals 16 residues. CDR1 MDHEN and CDR2 SYDVKM come from the germline V gene. With 5 bases clipped from V and 4 bases from J, the junction kept 8 bases outside the gene matches. Before sequencing took place, the ViraFEST assay used viral peptide pools to expand antigen-specific CD4+ T cells. With roughly 10 days of culture completed, CD4+ T cells were isolated. Among the vaccine recipients, none had a prior SARS-CoV-2 infection, and nucleocapsid antibodies were negative. The record originates from a study of vaccination effects on CD4 cells after COVID-19.

The receptor comes from a human donor who received a COVID-19 vaccine. The chain uses TRBV28 and TRBJ2-5; TRBD1 aligns across 12 bases. This material consisted of CD4+ T cells from PBMCs cultured with HCoV-NL63 spike peptides, taken before COVID-19 vaccination. DNA for the CDR3: TGTGCCAGCAGTCCCCACGGGACAGGGGGCGGAGAGACCCAGTACTTC. Translated, it gives CASSPHGTGGGETQYF. Together with reference TRBV28 and TRBJ2-5, the CDR3 gives the full variable domain: DVKVTQSSRYLVKRTGEKVFLECVQDMDHENMFWYRQDPGLGLRLIYFSYDVKMKEKGDIPEGYSVSREKKERFSLILESASTNQTSMYLCASSPHGTGGGETQYFGPGTRLLVL.